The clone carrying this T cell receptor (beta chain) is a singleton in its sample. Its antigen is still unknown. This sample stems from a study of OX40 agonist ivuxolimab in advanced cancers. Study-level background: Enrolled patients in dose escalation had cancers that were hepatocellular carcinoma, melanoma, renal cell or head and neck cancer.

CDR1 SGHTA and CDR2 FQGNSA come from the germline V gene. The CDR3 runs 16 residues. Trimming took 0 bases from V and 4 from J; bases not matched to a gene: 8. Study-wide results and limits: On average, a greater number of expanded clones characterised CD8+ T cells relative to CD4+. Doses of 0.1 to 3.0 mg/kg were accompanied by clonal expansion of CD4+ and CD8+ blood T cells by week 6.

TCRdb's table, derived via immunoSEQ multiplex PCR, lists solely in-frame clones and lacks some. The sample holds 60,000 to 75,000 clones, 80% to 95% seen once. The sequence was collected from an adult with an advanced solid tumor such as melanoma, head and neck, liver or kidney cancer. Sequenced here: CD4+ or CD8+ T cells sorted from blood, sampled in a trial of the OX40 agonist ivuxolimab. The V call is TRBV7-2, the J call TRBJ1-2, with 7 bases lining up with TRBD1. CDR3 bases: TGTGCCAGCAGCTTAGCGTTGGCCTCAGGGGGCTATGGCTACACCTTC. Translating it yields CASSLALASGGYGYTF. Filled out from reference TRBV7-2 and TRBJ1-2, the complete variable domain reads GAGVSQSPSNKVTEKGKDVELRCDPISGHTALYWYRQSLGQGLEFLIYFQGNSAPDKSGLPSDRFSAERTGGSVSTLTIQRTQQEDSAVYLCASSLALASGGYGYTFGSGTRLTVV.